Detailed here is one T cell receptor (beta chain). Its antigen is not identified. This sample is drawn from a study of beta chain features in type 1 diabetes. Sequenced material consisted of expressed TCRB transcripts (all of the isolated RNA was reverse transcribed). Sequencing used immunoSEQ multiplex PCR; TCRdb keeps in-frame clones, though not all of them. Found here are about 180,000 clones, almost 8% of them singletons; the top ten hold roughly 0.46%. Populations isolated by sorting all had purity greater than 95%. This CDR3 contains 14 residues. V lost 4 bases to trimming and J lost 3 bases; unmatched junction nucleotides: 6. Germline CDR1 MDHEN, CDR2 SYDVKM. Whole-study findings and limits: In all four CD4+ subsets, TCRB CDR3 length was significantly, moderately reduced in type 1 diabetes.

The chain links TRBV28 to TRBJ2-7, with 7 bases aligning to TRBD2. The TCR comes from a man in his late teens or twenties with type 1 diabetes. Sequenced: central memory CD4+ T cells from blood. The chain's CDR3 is CASSSPRTSYEQYF. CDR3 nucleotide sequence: TGTGCCAGCAGTTCCCCAAGGACTAGCTACGAGCAGTACTTC.